This T cell receptor (beta chain) was retrieved from a study of Graves' ophthalmopathy and Graves' hyperthyroidism. Researchers took RNA transcripts and amplified TCR beta CDR3 regions from them. First-round RT-PCR employed HTBI primers, with a second-round multiplex PCR after it. TCRdb fed the multiplex PCR reads into MiXCR, producing one record per CDR3 protein. This table holds tens of thousands of distinct CDR3 sequences, approximately 47% found once. Study outcomes and limitations: The model flagged ophthalmopathy progression at approximately 66% sensitivity and 72% to 85% specificity.

The CDR3 has 17 residues. Per the germline V gene, CDR1 is KGHSH and CDR2 is LQKENI. V was shortened by 0 bases and J by 4 bases, with 17 bases between the two germline ends. This clonotype has a handful of counts. Its antigen is currently unknown. Lactation, pregnancy, uncontrolled infections and other autoimmune diseases were all grounds for excluding patients. Clinicians diagnosed using symptoms, serum thyroxine, TRAb, thyroid ultrasound and orbital computed tomography. Fresh peripheral blood, 8.5 to 10 ml, was the PBMC source. The genes are TRBV18 and TRBJ2-3; D possibly uses TRBD1 or TRBD2 (5 bases each). The origin of this receptor is an adult woman with Graves' ophthalmopathy. Material for sequencing was peripheral blood. CDR3 region: CASSPPYEGMKADTQYF. CDR3 nucleotides: TGTGCCAGCTCACCACCGTACGAGGGGATGAAGGCAGATACGCAGTATTTT.